This TCR beta chain derives from a study of blood T cell repertoires in COVID-19. The overall study: Both acute and convalescent COVID-19 samples were obtained from the United States, Italy and Spain.

Repertoires were generated with immunoSEQ multiplex PCR, while TCRdb's copy carries only in-frame clones and drops some. The sample lists 120,000 to 150,000 clones, roughly four fifths occurring once. Trimming cost V 6 bases and J 5 bases; bases outside gene matches: 11. Germline CDR1 ENHRY, CDR2 SYGVKD. The length of the CDR3 is 15 residues. This clone was observed once. The sequenced sample was peripheral blood. The rearrangement uses TRBV10-3 and TRBJ2-5; 8 bases are a match to TRBD1. This TCR derives from a man older than 75 with acute or convalescent COVID-19. This CDR3 reads CAISPGQDPQETQYF. The CDR3, as DNA: TGTGCCATCAGCCCGGGACAGGACCCCCAGGAGACCCAGTACTTC.